Listed below are T cell receptor beta chains from one sample, sequenced in a study of cytomegalovirus exposure and HLA in healthy donors. The method was immunoSEQ multiplex PCR; TCRdb's version includes in-frame clones alone and lacks a portion of them. The sample has more than 200,000 clones, more than 75% seen once. The material sequenced was PBMCs. Receptors were obtained from a man between 18 and 35 years old in good health and CMV-seropositive. The CDR3 runs from the conserved cysteine through the conserved F or W. A D gene is named only where the DNA matches it firmly. Not every row has a clone size; where given, it reads once, few, many or a size class.

clone size,J gene,D gene,V gene,CDR3 protein,CDR3 DNA
-,TRBJ2-3,TRBD2,TRBV29-1,CSVGLAGVTDTQYF,TGCAGCGTTGGACTAGCGGGAGTCACAGATACGCAGTATTTT
-,TRBJ2-1,-,TRBV14,CASSQEVQDSYNEQFF,TGTGCCAGCAGCCAAGAGGTTCAGGATTCCTACAATGAGCAGTTCTTC
-,TRBJ2-7,TRBD2,TRBV5-1,CASSLGGSTSYEQYF,TGCGCCAGCAGCTTGGGCGGGAGTACGTCCTACGAGCAGTACTTC
once,TRBJ2-7,-,TRBV28,CASSSGYEQYF,TGTGCCAGCAGTTCAGGCTACGAGCAGTACTTC
-,TRBJ1-5,-,TRBV2,CASSSQGKGQPQHF,TGTGCCAGCAGTTCACAGGGAAAAGGTCAGCCCCAGCATTTT
-,TRBJ2-2,TRBD1,TRBV4-1,CASSIHGTGSTGELFF,TGCGCCAGCAGCATCCACGGGACAGGGAGCACCGGGGAGCTGTTTTTT
-,TRBJ1-5,-,TRBV2,CASSAGAVGQPQHF,TGTGCCAGCAGTGCAGGGGCCGTCGGGCAGCCCCAGCATTTT
-,TRBJ2-2,-,TRBV28,CASHRLEYTGELFF,TGTGCCAGCCATAGGTTGGAGTACACCGGGGAGCTGTTTTTT
-,TRBJ1-2,-,TRBV10-3,CAISPYREGYTF,TGTGCCATCTCCCCCTACCGGGAGGGCTACACCTTC
-,TRBJ2-7,-,TRBV6-5,CASSYLGQTYEQYF,TGTGCCAGCAGTTACTTAGGACAAACCTACGAGCAGTACTTC
-,TRBJ2-7,-,TRBV5-6,CASSLSNRVNEQYF,TGTGCCAGCAGCTTAAGTAACAGGGTAAACGAGCAGTACTTC
-,TRBJ1-2,TRBD1,TRBV28,CASSESGTGGLDYGYTF,TGTGCCAGCAGCGAGTCCGGGACAGGGGGTCTTGACTATGGCTACACCTTC
-,TRBJ1-2,-,TRBV10-3,CAINYRRIGDGYTF,TGTGCCATCAATTACAGGAGAATTGGAGATGGCTACACCTTC
-,TRBJ1-1,-,TRBV5-1,CASSLGAFMNTEAFF,TGCGCCAGCAGCTTGGGGGCCTTCATGAACACTGAAGCTTTCTTT
-,TRBJ2-3,-,TRBV6-5,CASSYTRASGLDTQYF,TGTGCCAGCAGTTACACTCGGGCCTCAGGGCTAGATACGCAGTATTTT
-,TRBJ1-5,-,TRBV4-1,CASSQDSLGNQPQHF,TGCGCCAGCAGCCAAGATAGTCTAGGCAATCAGCCCCAGCATTTT
-,TRBJ2-1,TRBD2,TRBV5-6,CASSPLPGRAYNEQFF,TGTGCCAGCAGCCCCCTCCCAGGGAGGGCCTACAATGAGCAGTTCTTC
-,TRBJ2-3,TRBD2,TRBV25-1,CASSDPHGLANSTDTQYF,TGTGCCAGCAGTGACCCTCACGGACTAGCGAATAGCACAGATACGCAGTATTTT
-,TRBJ2-7,-,TRBV29-1,CSVDAFGGGEQYF,TGCAGCGTTGATGCCTTTGGAGGGGGCGAGCAGTACTTC
-,TRBJ1-2,TRBD1,TRBV7-8,CASRKSNRGWYGYTF,TGTGCCAGCAGAAAATCTAACAGGGGGTGGTATGGCTACACCTTC
-,TRBJ2-7,TRBD1,TRBV30,CAWSHGQGANEQYF,TGTGCCTGGAGCCATGGACAGGGGGCGAACGAGCAGTACTTC
few,TRBJ1-2,-,TRBV27,CASRGEYNYGYTF,TGTGCCAGCAGGGGGGAGTATAACTATGGCTACACCTTC
-,TRBJ2-1,TRBD2,TRBV11-2,CASSLDRLAGGGNEQFF,TGTGCCAGCAGCTTAGATCGGCTAGCGGGAGGGGGGAATGAGCAGTTCTTC
-,TRBJ2-2,-,TRBV25-1,CASSNTGELFF,TGTGCCAGCAGTAATACCGGGGAGCTGTTTTTT
few,TRBJ2-7,-,TRBV28,CASSNRGGLSYEQYF,TGTGCCAGCAGTAACCGGGGCGGACTTTCCTACGAGCAGTACTTC
-,TRBJ2-7,TRBD2,TRBV6-9,CACPSSGVSYEQYF,TGTGCCTGTCCTTCTAGCGGGGTTTCCTACGAGCAGTACTTC
once,TRBJ1-5,-,TRBV28,CASSSGAGNQPQHF,TGTGCCAGCAGTTCAGGGGCGGGCAATCAGCCCCAGCATTTT